Listed below are T cell receptor beta chains from one sample, sequenced in a study of T-cell reconstitution after alpha-beta-depleted transplantation in children. Each CDR3 protein is one row after TCRdb ran MiXCR on the PCR reads. The sample yields about 900,000 distinct CDR3 sequences, roughly 31% seen once. Sequenced here: PBMCs, mostly from graft donor cells, sampled 360 days after TCRalphabeta/CD19-depleted stem cell transplant. The source of these receptors is a boy younger than two who had a stem cell transplant for SCID, so the T cells may come from the graft donor. Each CDR3 is given with its conserved first and last residue. D genes are given only for firm matches. Only part of the rows carry a size: once, few, many, or a class if the clone is expanded.

cdr3_nt cdr3_aa v_call clone_size j_call d_call
TGCAGTGCTAGAGATGAACTAGCGGGGGGGGGCTCCTACAATGAGCAGTTCTTC CSARDELAGGGSYNEQFF TRBV20-1 - TRBJ2-1 TRBD2
TGTGCCAGCAGCTTGGGGCACTCTGGCTACACCTTC CASSLGHSGYTF TRBV5-5 few TRBJ1-2 -
TGTGCCATCAAGGCAGGGGGGTCGACAGATACGCAGTATTTT CAIKAGGSTDTQYF TRBV10-3 - TRBJ2-3 -
TGTGCCAGCAGCTATGGACAGGGAAGCTATGGCTACACCTTC CASSYGQGSYGYTF TRBV7-3 few TRBJ1-2 TRBD1
TGCGCCAGCAGTTTGGCGGTGGGTGTCGGTGAAAAACTGTTTTTT CASSLAVGVGEKLFF TRBV5-1 few TRBJ1-4 -
TGCAGTGCTCATGACGTCCGGCCTCCACCGGATACGCAGTATTTT CSAHDVRPPPDTQYF TRBV20-1 - TRBJ2-3 -
TGTGCCAGCAGGCCCGGGTCCCCCTACGAGCAGTACTTC CASRPGSPYEQYF TRBV28 - TRBJ2-7 -
TGCAGTGCTAACGGCTACGTTGACGAGCAGTACTTC CSANGYVDEQYF TRBV20-1 - TRBJ2-7 -
TGTGCCAGCAGTCAAGGTCAGCCCCAGCATTTT CASSQGQPQHF TRBV6-2/TRBV6-3 many TRBJ1-5 -
TGCAGTGCTAGAGCGGGGGGGCAGTTCTTC CSARAGGQFF TRBV20-1 few TRBJ2-1 TRBD2
TGTGCCAGCAGACCCAGGCTGCTTTTCTACGAGCAGTACTTC CASRPRLLFYEQYF TRBV4-2 - TRBJ2-7 -
TGTGCCAGCAGTTTAATCTCCGGGACAGGCAGGGGGGAGACCCAGTACTTC CASSLISGTGRGETQYF TRBV28 few TRBJ2-5 TRBD1
TGTGCCAGCAGCCGAACACCGTCAACAACAGGGGTTCGTCACAATGAGCAGTTCTTC CASSRTPSTTGVRHNEQFF TRBV3-1 - TRBJ2-1 TRBD1
TGTGCCAGCAGCCGAAGCGAGGAGTCTGATTCCGCGAACACCGGGGAGCTGTTTTTT CASSRSEESDSANTGELFF TRBV11-1 many TRBJ2-2 -
TGTGCCAGCAGTTGCTGGGGGACAGGGGGCGGAGGCGGGGAGCTGTTTTTT CASSCWGTGGGGGELFF TRBV6-5 - TRBJ2-2 TRBD1
TGTGCCAGCAGTTTAGCGCCACCTGAAGCTTTCTTT CASSLAPPEAFF TRBV28 few TRBJ1-1 -
TGCGCCAGCAGCTTGAGGGATAGCGGGGTGTACGAGCAGTACTTC CASSLRDSGVYEQYF TRBV5-1 few TRBJ2-7 TRBD2
TGTGCCAGCCGCGAACTAGCGGGGGGTTACAATGAGCAGTTCTTC CASRELAGGYNEQFF TRBV2 - TRBJ2-1 TRBD2
TGCGCCAGCAGCCAAGGGGTCGGGGCGCAAAACGAAGAGACCCAGTACTTC CASSQGVGAQNEETQYF TRBV4-1 few TRBJ2-5 -
TGCGCCAGCAGCCAAGACCTGACAGGTCTGTCCTACGAGCAGTACTTC CASSQDLTGLSYEQYF TRBV4-3 few TRBJ2-7 -
TGTGCCAGCAGTTTATCCCCGGGGGGTGGTTATGAGACCCAGTACTTC CASSLSPGGGYETQYF TRBV28 few TRBJ2-5 TRBD2
TGTGCCAGCAGTGAGCTCAGGAATGAGCAGTTCTTC CASSELRNEQFF TRBV2 few TRBJ2-1 -
TGTGCCAGCACTCCGGACCAGGGAGGTATGCTCGATGAGCAGTTCTTC CASTPDQGGMLDEQFF TRBV27 - TRBJ2-1 -
TGCGCCAGCAGCTTGCAGTTGTCCTATAATTCACCCCTCCACTTT CASSLQLSYNSPLHF TRBV5-1 few TRBJ1-6 -
TGCAGCGTTGATTACTCAGATACGCAGTATTTT CSVDYSDTQYF TRBV29-1 few TRBJ2-3 -
TGCAGTGCTACTACCTGGGACCGGACCTACAATGAGCAGTTCTTC CSATTWDRTYNEQFF TRBV20-1 - TRBJ2-1 -
TGCAGTGCCTACCTGGGGAACGAGCAGTACTTC CSAYLGNEQYF TRBV20-1 - TRBJ2-7 -